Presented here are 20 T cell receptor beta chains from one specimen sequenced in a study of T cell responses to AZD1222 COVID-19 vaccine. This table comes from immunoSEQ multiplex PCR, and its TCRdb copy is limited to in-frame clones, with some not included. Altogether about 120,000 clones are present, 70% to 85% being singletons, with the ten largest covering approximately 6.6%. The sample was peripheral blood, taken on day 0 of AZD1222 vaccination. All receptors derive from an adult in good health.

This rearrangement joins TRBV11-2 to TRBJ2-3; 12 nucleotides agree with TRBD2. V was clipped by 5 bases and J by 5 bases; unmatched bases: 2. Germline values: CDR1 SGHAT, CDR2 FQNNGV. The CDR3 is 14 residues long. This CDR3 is CASSLGLAGDTQYF. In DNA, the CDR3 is TGTGCCAGCAGCCTGGGACTAGCGGGAGATACGCAGTATTTT.

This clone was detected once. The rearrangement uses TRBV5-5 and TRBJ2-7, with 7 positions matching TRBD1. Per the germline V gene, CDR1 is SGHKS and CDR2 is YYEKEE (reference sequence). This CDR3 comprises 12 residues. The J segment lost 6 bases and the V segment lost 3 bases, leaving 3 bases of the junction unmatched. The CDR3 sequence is CASSSDRVEQYF. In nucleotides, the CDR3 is TGTGCCAGCAGCTCCGACAGGGTCGAGCAGTACTTC. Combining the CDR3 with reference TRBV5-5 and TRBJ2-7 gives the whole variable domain DAGVTQSPTHLIKTRGQQVTLRCSPISGHKSVSWYQQVLGQGPQFIFQYYEKEERGRGNFPDRFSARQFPNYSSELNVNALLLGDSALYLCASSSDRVEQYFGPGTRLTVT.

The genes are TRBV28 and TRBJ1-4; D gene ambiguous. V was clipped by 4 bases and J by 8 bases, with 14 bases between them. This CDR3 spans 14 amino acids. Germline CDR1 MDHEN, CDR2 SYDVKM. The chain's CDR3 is CASSSTTIGEKLFF. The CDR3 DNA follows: TGTGCCAGCAGTTCTACGACAATAGGAGAAAAACTGTTTTTT.

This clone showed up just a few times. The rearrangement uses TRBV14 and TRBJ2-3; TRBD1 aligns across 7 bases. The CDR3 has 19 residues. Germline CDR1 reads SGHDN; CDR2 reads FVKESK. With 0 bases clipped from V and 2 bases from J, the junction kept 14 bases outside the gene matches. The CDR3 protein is CASSQDRFSGDRLTDTQYF. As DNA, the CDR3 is TGTGCCAGCAGCCAAGATAGGTTTTCTGGGGACAGACTCACAGATACGCAGTATTTT.

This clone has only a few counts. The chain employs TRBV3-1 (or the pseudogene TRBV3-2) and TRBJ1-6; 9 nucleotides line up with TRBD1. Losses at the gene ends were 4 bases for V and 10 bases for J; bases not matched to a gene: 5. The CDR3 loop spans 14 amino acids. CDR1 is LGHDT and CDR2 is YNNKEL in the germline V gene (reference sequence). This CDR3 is CASSPGQGRSPLHF. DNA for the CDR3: TGTGCCAGCAGCCCGGGACAGGGTAGATCACCCCTCCACTTT.

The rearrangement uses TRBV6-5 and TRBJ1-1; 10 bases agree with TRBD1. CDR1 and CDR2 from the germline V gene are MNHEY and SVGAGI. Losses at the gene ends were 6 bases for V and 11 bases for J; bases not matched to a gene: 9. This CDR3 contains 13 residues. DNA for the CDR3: TGTGCCAGCAGAAGGGGGACAGGGGATTTCGCTTTCTTT. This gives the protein CASRRGTGDFAFF.

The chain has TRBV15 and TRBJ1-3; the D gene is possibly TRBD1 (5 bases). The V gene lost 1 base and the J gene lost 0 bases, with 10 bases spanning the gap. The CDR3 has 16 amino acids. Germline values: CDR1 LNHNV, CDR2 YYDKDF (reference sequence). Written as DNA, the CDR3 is TGTGCCACCAGCAGAGGGACACCCGGCTCTGGAAACACCATATATTTT. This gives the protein CATSRGTPGSGNTIYF.

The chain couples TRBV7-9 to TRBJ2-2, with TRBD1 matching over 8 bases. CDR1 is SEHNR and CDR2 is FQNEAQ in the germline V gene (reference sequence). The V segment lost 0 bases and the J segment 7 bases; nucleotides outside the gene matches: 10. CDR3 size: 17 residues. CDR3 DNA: TGTGCCAGCAGCTTAGCGCTGGCCAGGGGGCTGTTCGGGGAGCTGTTTTTT. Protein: CASSLALARGLFGELFF.

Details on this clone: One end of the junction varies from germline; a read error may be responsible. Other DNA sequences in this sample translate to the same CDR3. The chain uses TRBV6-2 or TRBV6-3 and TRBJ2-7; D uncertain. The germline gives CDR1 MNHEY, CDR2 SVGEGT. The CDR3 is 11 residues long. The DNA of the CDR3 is TGTGCCAGTAGTTACGCGGCCGAGCAGTACTTC. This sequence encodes CASSYAAEQYF.

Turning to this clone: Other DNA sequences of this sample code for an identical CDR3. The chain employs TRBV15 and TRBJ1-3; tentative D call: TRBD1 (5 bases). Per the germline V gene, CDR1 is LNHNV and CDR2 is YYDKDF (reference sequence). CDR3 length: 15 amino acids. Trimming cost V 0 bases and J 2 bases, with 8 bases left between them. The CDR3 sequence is CATSRDRDPGNTIYF. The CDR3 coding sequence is TGTGCCACCAGCAGAGATCGGGACCCTGGAAACACCATATATTTT. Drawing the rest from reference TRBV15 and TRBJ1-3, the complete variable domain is DAMVIQNPRYQVTQFGKPVTLSCSQTLNHNVMYWYQQKSSQAPKLLFHYYDKDFNNEADTPDNFQSRRPNTSFCFLDIRSPGLGDTAMYLCATSRDRDPGNTIYFGEGSWLTVV.

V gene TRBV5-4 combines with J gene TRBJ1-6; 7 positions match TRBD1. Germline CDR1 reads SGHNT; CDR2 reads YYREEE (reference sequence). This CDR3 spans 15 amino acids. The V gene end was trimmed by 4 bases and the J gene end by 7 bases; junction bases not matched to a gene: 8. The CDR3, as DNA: TGTGCCAGCAGCGCCAGGGGACAGCGGAATTCACCCCTCCACTTT. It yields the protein CASSARGQRNSPLHF.

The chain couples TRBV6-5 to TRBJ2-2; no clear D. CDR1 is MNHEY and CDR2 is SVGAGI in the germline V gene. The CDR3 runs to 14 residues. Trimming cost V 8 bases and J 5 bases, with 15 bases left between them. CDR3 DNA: TGTGCCAGCCGGGCCTCGACCCCAACCGGGGAGCTGTTTTTT. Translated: CASRASTPTGELFF.

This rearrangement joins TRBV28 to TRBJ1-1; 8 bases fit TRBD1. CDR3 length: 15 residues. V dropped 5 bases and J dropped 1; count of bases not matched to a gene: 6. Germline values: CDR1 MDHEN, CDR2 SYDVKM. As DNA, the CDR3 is TGTGCCAGCAGTCCCCCTGACAGGGGGAACACTGAAGCTTTCTTT. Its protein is CASSPPDRGNTEAFF.

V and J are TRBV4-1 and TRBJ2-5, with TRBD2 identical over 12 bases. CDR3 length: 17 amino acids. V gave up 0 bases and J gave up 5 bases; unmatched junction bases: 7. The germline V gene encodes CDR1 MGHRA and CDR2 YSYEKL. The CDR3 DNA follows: TGCGCCAGCAGCCAAGATGAGGGACTAGCGGGCGGGGAGACCCAGTACTTC. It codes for CASSQDEGLAGGETQYF.

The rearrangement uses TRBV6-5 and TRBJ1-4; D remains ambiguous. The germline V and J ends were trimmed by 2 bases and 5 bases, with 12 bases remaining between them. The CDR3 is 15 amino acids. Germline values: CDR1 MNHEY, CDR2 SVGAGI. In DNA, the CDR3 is TGTGCCAGCAGTTACGGCGGGCAACCGAATGAAAAACTGTTTTTT. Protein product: CASSYGGQPNEKLFF.

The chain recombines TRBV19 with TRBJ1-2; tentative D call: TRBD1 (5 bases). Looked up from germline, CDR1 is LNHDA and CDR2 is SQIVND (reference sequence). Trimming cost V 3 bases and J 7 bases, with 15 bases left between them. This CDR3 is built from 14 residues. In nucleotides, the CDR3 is TGTGCCAGTAGTATCCGGGACGCCAGTTCTGGCTACACCTTC. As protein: CASSIRDASSGYTF.

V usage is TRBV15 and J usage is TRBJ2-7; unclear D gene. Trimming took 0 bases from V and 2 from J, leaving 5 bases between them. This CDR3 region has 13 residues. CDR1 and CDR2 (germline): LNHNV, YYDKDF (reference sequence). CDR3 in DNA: TGTGCCACCAGCAGAGAGGTCCCCTACGAGCAGTACTTC. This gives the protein CATSREVPYEQYF.

CDR3 amino acids: CASSLTGEGTEAFF. The CDR3 nucleotides read TGTGCCAGCAGTTTGACAGGGGAGGGTACTGAAGCTTTCTTT. The chain uses TRBV6-5 and TRBJ1-1, with TRBD1 identical over 8 bases. V was pared by 4 bases and J by 5 bases, with 6 bases of the junction left unmatched. Per the germline V gene, CDR1 is MNHEY and CDR2 is SVGAGI. This CDR3 is 14 amino acids long.

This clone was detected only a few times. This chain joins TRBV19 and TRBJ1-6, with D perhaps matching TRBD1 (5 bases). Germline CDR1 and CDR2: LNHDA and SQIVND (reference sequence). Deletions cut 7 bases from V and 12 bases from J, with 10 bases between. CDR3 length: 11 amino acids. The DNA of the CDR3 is TGTGCCAGTACCCCCGGGGGACCCCTCCACTTT. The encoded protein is CASTPGGPLHF.

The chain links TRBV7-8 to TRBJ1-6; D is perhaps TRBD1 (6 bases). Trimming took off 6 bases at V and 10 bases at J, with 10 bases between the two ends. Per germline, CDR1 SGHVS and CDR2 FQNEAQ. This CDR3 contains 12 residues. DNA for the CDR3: TGTGCCAGCAGTTATCAGGGGTCACCCCTCCACTTT. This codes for CASSYQGSPLHF. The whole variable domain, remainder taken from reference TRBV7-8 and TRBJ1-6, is GAGVSQSPRYKVAKRGQDVALRCDPISGHVSLFWYQQALGQGPEFLTYFQNEAQLDKSGLPSDRFFAERPEGSVSTLKIQRTQQEDSAVYLCASSYQGSPLHFGNGTRLTVT.